A single TCR beta chain is shown here with its context. In its sample, this clone was seen a few times. No cognate antigen has been identified for it. No much larger clonotype is one base removed from it; base qualities were not supplied. The record originates from a study of PD-1 blockade in classical Hodgkin lymphoma (dated by TCRdb to between 2020 and 2021). For the study in its entirety: Nivolumab dosing was 3 mg/kg intravenously every 2 weeks, continuing until either disease progression or unacceptable toxicity. The study used TCR beta sequencing and CyTOF to define a peripheral blood immune signature of response to PD-1 blockade in classical Hodgkin lymphoma. Results the study describes overall, beyond this receptor: Baseline diversity similar to that of newly diagnosed patients was observed in trial patients achieving complete response, whereas significantly lower diversity was observed in partial responders and progressors. Baseline TCR diversity was reported as lower in newly diagnosed patients than in healthy donors, and lower still in relapsed/refractory patients. Lower diversity was observed in patients in whom nivolumab was started less than 1 year after ASCT, and these patients were excluded from later analyses so that confounding by immune reconstitution would be avoided. The study covered only a single clinical trial cohort, and the causes of the repertoire differences, possibly disease activity or prior therapy, were still not defined. A significant rise by C4D1 was seen in CD4+ but not CD8+ TCR diversity (p=0.0027 vs p=0.16), with the rise being most apparent in complete responders (p=0.02).

The Qiagen DNeasy kit was used to extract genomic DNA both from unsorted PBMCs and from the negatively selected CD4+ and CD8+ fractions. Using primers that anneal to V and J segments, immunoSEQ multiplex PCR amplified the TCR beta CDR3 regions. A synthetic immune receptor repertoire was used to minimize amplification bias, and any remaining bias was removed computationally after sequencing. The paper's processing steps were these. Repertoire diversity was quantified as the Shannon entropy index using custom Python scripts. The unsorted, CD4+ and CD8+ repertoires were each analyzed separately, with the exception of combined analyses, where CD4+ and CD8+ sequences were merged in silico. Clonal expansion was defined as at least a 2-fold frequency increase after treatment relative to C1D1, with a pseudocount of 0.5 for undetected baseline clones. Clones with 0 or 1 copy at C1D1 were defined as singleton clones, while clones with 2 or more copies were defined as non-singleton clones. Clones expanded in unsorted samples were labelled as CD4+, CD8+ or unknown by matching protein sequences in sorted samples from the same patient. Diversity changes from C1D1 to C4D1 were tested in paired samples using Wilcoxon tests. Drawn from immuneACCESS, this table holds only the in-frame rearrangements with V and J called that TCRdb kept. Clones are partly lost; checked studies trace under half to an unresolved V gene and leave the rest unexplained. Clonal size and the V and J genes are those of that table, whereas D and trimming came from the DNA. The sample table contains 16,000 or so clones; only one count was recorded for 82% of them. The top ten clonotypes cover roughly a quarter of the sample.

V is clipped by 3 bases and J by 6 bases, and the sequence between their germline boundaries is 15 bases long. Sequences SGDLS (CDR1) and YYNGEE (CDR2) are obtained from the germline V gene. From the cysteine through the phenylalanine, the CDR3 covers 14 amino acids. Here the CDR3 DNA is all that survives: 42 bases in frame from base 1. The label giving this sample's time point can be read as: cycle 2 day 1 (C2D1) of nivolumab. Every trial patient had relapsed after autologous stem cell transplantation, and cohorts A, B and C differed in prior brentuximab vedotin exposure. The trial cohort comprised 56 patients with relapsed/refractory classical Hodgkin lymphoma whose best overall responses were complete response, partial response or progressive disease. Trial patients were treated with single-agent nivolumab in the multi-cohort phase II CheckMate 205 trial. An independent review committee assessed best overall response by applying the 2007 International Working Group response criteria. Trial PBMCs were obtained immediately prior to nivolumab initiation (C1D1) and on therapy at cycle 2 day 1 and cycle 4 day 1. Peripheral blood was collected in 8 mL Vacutainer Cell Preparation Tubes, from which PBMCs were isolated by centrifugation and then cryopreserved.

The receptor was isolated from a human donor with classical Hodgkin lymphoma. The sequencing here drew on peripheral blood mononuclear cells (PBMCs), taken before the second cycle of nivolumab. This receptor chain uses TRBV9 and TRBJ1-2, with TRBD1 perhaps the D gene, on 6 matching bases. The CDR3: CASSAQNTGNGYTF. The DNA reads TGTGCCAGCAGCGCACAGAATACAGGGAATGGCTACACCTTC. With the rest looked up from the reference TRBV9 and TRBJ1-2 genes rather than sequenced, the full variable domain is DSGVTQTPKHLITATGQRVTLRCSPRSGDLSVYWYQQSLDQGLQFLIQYYNGEERAKGNILERFSAQQFPDLHSELNLSSLELGDSALYFCASSAQNTGNGYTFGSGTRLTVV.